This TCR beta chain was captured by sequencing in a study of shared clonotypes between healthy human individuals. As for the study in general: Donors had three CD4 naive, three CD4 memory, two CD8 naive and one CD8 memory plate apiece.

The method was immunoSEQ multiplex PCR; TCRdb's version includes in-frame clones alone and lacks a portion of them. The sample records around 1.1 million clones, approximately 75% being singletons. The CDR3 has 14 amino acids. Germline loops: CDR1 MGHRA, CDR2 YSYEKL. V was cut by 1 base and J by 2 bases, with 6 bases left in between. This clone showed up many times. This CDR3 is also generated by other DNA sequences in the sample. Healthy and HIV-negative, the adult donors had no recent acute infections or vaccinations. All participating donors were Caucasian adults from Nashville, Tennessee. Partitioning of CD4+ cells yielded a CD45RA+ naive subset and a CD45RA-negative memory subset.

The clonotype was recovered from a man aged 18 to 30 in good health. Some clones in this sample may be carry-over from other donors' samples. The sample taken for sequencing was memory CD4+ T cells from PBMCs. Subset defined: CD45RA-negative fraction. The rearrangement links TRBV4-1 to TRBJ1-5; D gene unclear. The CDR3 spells CASSQVLGNQPQHF. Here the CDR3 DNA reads TGCGCCAGCAGCCAAGTTCTCGGCAATCAGCCCCAGCATTTT.